This T cell receptor beta chain stems from a study of cytomegalovirus exposure and HLA in healthy donors. Study-wide results and caveats: A further, later analysis showed that HLA-associated TCR beta chains (compared with equally common others) were more clonally expanded. The study carried out a later analysis of TCR beta sequences. It associated some 17,000 of them with specific HLA alleles at a false discovery rate of 0.05.

Primers included in the PCR were 60 Vbeta and 13 Jbeta primers. Repertoires were generated with immunoSEQ multiplex PCR, while TCRdb's copy carries only in-frame clones and drops some. The sample yields 140,000 to 150,000 clones, nearly 10% seen once. Of note for this clone: What it binds is not known.

Germline-derived CDR1 and CDR2 are LGHNA and YNFKEQ. This CDR3 is built from 17 residues. V lost 2 bases, J lost 0 bases, and 14 bases lay in between. The TCR sequence derives from a man aged 50 or older in good health and CMV-seronegative. Input material: PBMCs. The chain has TRBV4-2 and TRBJ1-5; no reliable D call. The CDR3 sequence: CASSQKMGENSNQPQHF. CDR3 bases: TGTGCCAGCAGCCAAAAGATGGGAGAAAATAGCAATCAGCCCCAGCATTTT.